Below are 30 T cell receptor beta chains sequenced from a single sample in a study of blood T cells in healthy people across ages. Alongside a J-beta primer mix, a sample-barcoded 5' primer served in a second PCR lasting roughly 6 to 11 cycles. MiXCR, applied by TCRdb to the 5' RACE reads, yields one record per CDR3 protein. The sample contains about 1,500,000 distinct CDR3 sequences, roughly 40% of which appear only once. Sequenced material: blood. The receptors were sampled from a young woman in good health.

This clonotype was counted a few times. V usage is TRBV6-6 and J usage is TRBJ1-5, with D unclear. The CDR3 totals 13 residues. Germline V lookup: CDR1 MNHNY, CDR2 SVGAGI (reference sequence). V shed 7 bases and J shed 3 bases, with 10 bases lying between them. In nucleotides, the CDR3 is TGTGCCAGCACCCACGAGTTCAATCAGCCCCAGCATTTT. Translating gives CASTHEFNQPQHF.

The V gene is TRBV20-1, the J gene TRBJ2-7; 14 nucleotides agree with TRBD2. This CDR3 region has 17 residues. Trimming took 6 bases from V and 7 from J; bases not matched to a gene: 17. Germline V CDR1 and CDR2: DFQATT, SNEGSKA (reference sequence). The CDR3 protein is CSADRTSGRNRGNEQYF. The CDR3 region has the DNA TGCAGTGCCGATAGGACTAGCGGGAGGAACCGGGGAAATGAGCAGTACTTC.

The chain employs TRBV6-5 and TRBJ2-1; 12 nucleotides match TRBD2. The CDR3 sequence is 15 residues long. Germline values: CDR1 MNHEY, CDR2 SVGAGI. Trimming took 4 bases from V and 10 from J; bases not matched to a gene: 8. CDR3 DNA: TGTGCCAGCAGTTGGCTAGCGGGGGGGCCGAAGGAGCAGTTCTTC. Amino acid sequence: CASSWLAGGPKEQFF.

This clonotype was recorded once. The chain employs TRBV4-2 and TRBJ2-7, with TRBD2 matching over 7 bases. Germline V lookup: CDR1 LGHNA, CDR2 YNFKEQ. The CDR3 has 15 amino acids. V lost 1 base to trimming and J lost 6 bases; unmatched junction nucleotides: 9. The CDR3 sequence is CASSQVLGLGGEQYF. CDR3 sequence (DNA): TGTGCCAGCAGCCAAGTCCTTGGACTAGGAGGCGAGCAGTACTTC.

The table lists this clonotype with a few counts. The rearrangement links TRBV7-9 to TRBJ2-7; tentatively, D is TRBD1 or TRBD2 (5 bases each). The CDR3 loop spans 18 amino acids. The germline gives CDR1 SEHNR, CDR2 FQNEAQ (reference sequence). V lost 5 bases, J lost 0 bases, and 23 bases lay in between. The CDR3 DNA reads as TGTGCCAGCAGCGCTCGGGGAGAGCAGGGATTCTCCTCCTACGAGCAGTACTTC. Protein sequence: CASSARGEQGFSSYEQYF.

The chain couples TRBV14 to TRBJ2-5, with D perhaps TRBD2 (6 bases). The CDR3 consists of 19 residues. Between the trimmed V and J ends, which lost 0 bases and 0 bases, there was a span of 20 bases. Germline V CDR1 and CDR2: SGHDN, FVKESK. CDR3 sequence reads: CASSQEILSASDYQETQYF. DNA of the CDR3: TGTGCCAGCAGCCAAGAGATATTGTCGGCTAGCGATTACCAAGAGACCCAGTACTTC.

The chain joins TRBV7-6 to TRBJ1-5, with D possibly TRBD1 on 6 matching bases. The V gene lost 5 bases and the J gene lost 3 bases, with 11 bases spanning the gap. Looked up from germline, CDR1 is SGHVS and CDR2 is FNYEAQ. This CDR3 has 14 residues. The CDR3 DNA is TGTGCCAGCAGCACCGGGACAAACAATCAGCCCCAGCATTTT. Its protein is CASSTGTNNQPQHF.

This clonotype was recorded once. The CDR3 coding sequence is TGTGCCATCAGTGGGGCTGGACAGGGCTACAATGAGCAGTACTTC. Residues: CAISGAGQGYNEQYF. V gene TRBV10-3 combines with J gene TRBJ2-1, with 8 positions matching TRBD1. The DNA end is a closer match to TRBJ2-7, so the J assignment may be wrong. In germline, CDR1 is ENHRY, CDR2 SYGVKD. The CDR3 has 15 amino acids.

J is TRBJ2-3 and V is TRBV27; TRBD2 matches 7 bases. This CDR3 spans 13 amino acids. The germline V gene encodes CDR1 MNHEY and CDR2 SMNVEV (reference sequence). Trimming at V came to 7 bases and at J to 6 bases, leaving 7 bases not matched to a gene. CDR3 loop: CASTAGLRDTQYF. The CDR3 bases are TGTGCCAGCACAGCGGGGTTGAGGGATACGCAGTATTTT.

This chain joins TRBV7-2 and TRBJ2-7; weak D call: TRBD1 (7 bases). V was cut by 0 bases and J by 5 bases, with 17 bases left in between. The CDR3 extends over 16 amino acids. Germline CDR1 reads SGHTA; CDR2 reads FQGNSA. The CDR3 nucleotides read TGTGCCAGCAGCTTAGCGTCGGCAGGGGGACTCAACGAGCAGTACTTC. Translating it yields CASSLASAGGLNEQYF. Full variable domain (rest looked up from reference TRBV7-2 and TRBJ2-7): GAGVSQSPSNKVTEKGKDVELRCDPISGHTALYWYRQSLGQGLEFLIYFQGNSAPDKSGLPSDRFSAERTGGSVSTLTIQRTQQEDSAVYLCASSLASAGGLNEQYFGPGTRLTVT.

The chain recombines TRBV15 with TRBJ2-3; 10 positions match TRBD2. The CDR3 contains 17 residues. V lost 2 bases to trimming and J lost 0 bases; unmatched junction nucleotides: 5. Germline-derived CDR1 and CDR2 are LNHNV and YYDKDF (reference sequence). The CDR3 coding sequence is TGTGCCACCAGCAGAACCAGGACTAGCGGTAGCACAGATACGCAGTATTTT. Encoded protein: CATSRTRTSGSTDTQYF.

The genes are TRBV20-1 and TRBJ2-7; maybe TRBD2 (6 bases). Germline V gene lookup returns CDR1 DFQATT and CDR2 SNEGSKA (reference sequence). Between the trimmed V and J ends, which lost 2 bases and 2 bases, there was a span of 13 bases. This CDR3 has 14 residues. CDR3 amino acids: CSARSERATYEQYF. For the CDR3, the DNA is TGCAGTGCTAGATCTGAGCGGGCCACCTACGAGCAGTACTTC.

The V gene is TRBV28, the J gene TRBJ1-2; no clear D. V was shortened by 6 bases and J by 4 bases, with 12 bases between the two germline ends. The CDR3 totals 13 residues. Germline V gene sequence: CDR1 MDHEN, CDR2 SYDVKM. The CDR3 here is CASRLGQVYGYTF. The CDR3 nucleotides read TGTGCCAGCAGACTAGGGCAGGTCTATGGCTACACCTTC.

The V and J genes are TRBV6-5 and TRBJ2-7; D gene ambiguous. In germline, CDR1 is MNHEY, CDR2 SVGAGI. The CDR3 is 14 residues long. V lost 2 bases to trimming and J lost 0 bases, with 8 bases between them. The DNA for the CDR3 is TGTGCCAGCAGTTACCAATGGAGCTCCTACGAGCAGTACTTC. Translated: CASSYQWSSYEQYF.

The chain uses TRBV4-1 and TRBJ2-3, with 9 positions matching TRBD1. J gave up 5 bases and V 3 bases, and 12 bases lay outside the gene matches. This CDR3 is built from 17 residues. Germline CDR1 MGHRA, CDR2 YSYEKL. CDR3 bases: TGCGCCAGCAGCCAGACCCGCGGGACAGGGTCGCAAGATACGCAGTATTTT. It is translated as CASSQTRGTGSQDTQYF.

The V call is TRBV20-1, the J call TRBJ2-1, with TRBD2 matching 10 bases. Per the germline V gene, CDR1 is DFQATT and CDR2 is SNEGSKA (reference sequence). V lost 6 bases to trimming and J lost 7 bases; unmatched junction nucleotides: 12. This CDR3 has 15 amino acids. Here the CDR3 reads CSAAEAGGPENEQFF. CDR3 DNA sequence: TGCAGTGCGGCCGAAGCGGGAGGGCCGGAAAATGAGCAGTTCTTC.

With respect to this clonotype: Possible read error: a much larger clone is one base away. The CDR3 does not close with the conserved phenylalanine or tryptophan, likely indicating a read error. The gene calls are TRBV9 and TRBJ2-2; D possibly corresponds to TRBD1 (5 bases). Germline V gene lookup returns CDR1 SGDLS and CDR2 YYNGEE. V was trimmed by 0 bases and J by 3 bases, leaving 12 bases between them. The CDR3 spans 16 residues. Here the CDR3 DNA reads TGTGCCAGCAGCGTAGCTTCAGACAGATACACCGGGGAGCTGTTTTAT. This codes for CASSVASDRYTGELFY.

This clonotype occurred a few times. This chain links TRBV15 with TRBJ2-1, with 7 bases matching TRBD2. Trimming at V came to 4 bases and at J to 2 bases, leaving 5 bases not matched to a gene. The length of the CDR3 is 15 residues. The germline gives CDR1 LNHNV, CDR2 YYDKDF (reference sequence). CDR3 sequence: CATSTSSGPYNEQFF. The CDR3 coding sequence is TGTGCCACCAGCACATCTAGCGGACCCTACAATGAGCAGTTCTTC.

This clonotype appeared a single time. This chain connects TRBV6-1 to TRBJ2-1, with 9 bases matching TRBD2. V lost 1 base to trimming and J lost 1 base; unmatched junction nucleotides: 8. CDR1 is MNHNS, CDR2 SASEGT, per germline. The length of the CDR3 is 18 residues. The CDR3 coding sequence is TGTGCCAGCAGTGAAGTAGAGACTAGCGGATTATCCTACAATGAGCAGTTCTTC. This sequence encodes CASSEVETSGLSYNEQFF.

This clonotype has only a few counts. The chain couples TRBV12-3 or TRBV12-4 to TRBJ1-2; 9 positions match TRBD1. The CDR3 has 16 residues. Trimming at V came to 6 bases and at J to 3 bases, leaving 11 bases not matched to a gene. The CDR3 loop reads CASSPGTGLRHYGYTF. Here the CDR3 DNA reads TGTGCCAGCAGCCCCGGGACAGGGCTCCGACACTATGGCTACACCTTC.

The gene calls are TRBV6-5 and TRBJ2-5, with D perhaps matching TRBD2 (6 bases). The J call may be wrong; the DNA end is better matched by TRBJ2-7. Germline CDR1 reads MNHEY; CDR2 reads SVGAGI. The CDR3 extends over 14 amino acids. Here the CDR3 reads CASSYTGMGGEQYF. The CDR3 DNA is TGTGCCAGCAGTTACACCGGGATGGGGGGCGAGCAGTACTTC.

This clonotype is a singleton in its sample. This chain joins TRBV4-1 and TRBJ2-2; D remains ambiguous. The CDR3 sequence is 16 residues long. The V end lost 1 base, the J end lost 4 bases, and 13 bases lay between the germline ends. Germline CDR1 reads MGHRA; CDR2 reads YSYEKL. The DNA of the CDR3 is TGCGCCAGCAGCCAAGCTGGTTCAAAGACCACCGGGGAGCTGTTTTTT. Amino acids: CASSQAGSKTTGELFF.

This clonotype was recorded a few times. The rearrangement links TRBV6-1 to TRBJ1-2, with 8 bases aligning to TRBD1. Trimming removed 5 bases from V and 3 bases from J; junction bases left unmatched: 11. This CDR3 is 16 amino acids long. The germline CDR1 and CDR2 sequences are MNHNS and SASEGT. The CDR3 DNA follows: TGTGCCAGCAGTCCTCGGACAGGGTATGTCGACTATGGCTACACCTTC. This sequence encodes CASSPRTGYVDYGYTF.

The chain combines TRBV4-1 with TRBJ1-2; 7 bases map to TRBD1. The CDR3 spans 17 residues. V trimming: 4 bases; J trimming: 7 bases; junction bases outside the gene matches: 18. CDR1 and CDR2 from the germline V gene are MGHRA and YSYEKL. CDR3 coding DNA: TGCGCCAGCAGCCCAACCGGGACAGCGTCATATGTTGGTGGCTACACCTTC. Translating gives CASSPTGTASYVGGYTF.

This clonotype came up a few times. V gene TRBV12-3 or TRBV12-4 combines with J gene TRBJ2-7; TRBD2 aligns across 8 bases. J lost 5 bases, V lost 6 bases, and 9 bases had no gene match. The CDR3 extends over 14 amino acids. The CDR3 DNA sequence: TGTGCCAGCAGGTACAAGACTAGCGTCCACGAGCAGTACTTC. Amino acid sequence: CASRYKTSVHEQYF.

This clonotype was detected only a few times. The chain uses TRBV5-6 and TRBJ2-4; D is uncertain. V was pared by 1 base and J by 3 bases, with 5 bases between. The CDR3 loop spans 13 amino acids. The germline CDR1 and CDR2 sequences are SGHDT and YYEEEE. This chain's CDR3 is CASSLQGKNIQYF. The CDR3 DNA reads TGTGCCAGCAGCTTGCAAGGCAAAAACATTCAGTACTTC.

There are a few counts of this clonotype. The chain uses TRBV12-3 or TRBV12-4 and TRBJ1-5; D uncertain. Trimming stripped 8 bases from V and 0 bases from J, with 8 bases between. This CDR3 has 13 amino acids. CDR3 amino acids: CASVQDSNQPQHF. CDR3 nucleotides: TGTGCCAGCGTCCAGGATAGCAATCAGCCCCAGCATTTT.

This clonotype was observed a handful of times. The rearrangement joins TRBV6-5 to TRBJ1-2, with no clear D. This CDR3 region has 14 residues. V shed 2 bases and J shed 4 bases, with 11 bases lying between them. The germline CDR1 and CDR2 sequences are MNHEY and SVGAGI. This CDR3 reads CASSYHAEGYGYTF. As DNA, the CDR3 is TGTGCCAGCAGTTACCACGCCGAGGGCTATGGCTACACCTTC.

The chain is built from TRBV20-1 and TRBJ2-5; 8 nucleotides line up with TRBD1. The DNA end is a closer match to TRBJ2-7, so the J assignment may be wrong. The CDR3 sequence is 11 residues long. Germline CDR1 DFQATT, CDR2 SNEGSKA (reference sequence). The CDR3 DNA follows: TGCAGCCCAGCGACAGGGGACGAGCAGTACTTC. Protein: CSPATGDEQYF.

The chain employs TRBV28 and TRBJ1-2, with unresolved D. V was cut by 4 bases and J by 1 base, with 10 bases left in between. In germline, CDR1 is MDHEN, CDR2 SYDVKM. This CDR3 has 14 amino acids. CDR3 bases: TGTGCCAGCAGTTGGGGAGCCTTTAACTATGGCTACACCTTC. It specifies CASSWGAFNYGYTF.